Listed here are 30 T cell receptor beta chains from one sample, sequenced in a study of cytomegalovirus exposure and HLA in healthy donors. This PCR relied on a set of 60 Vbeta primers and 13 Jbeta primers. Sequencing was performed with immunoSEQ multiplex PCR; in TCRdb, only in-frame clones are kept and a portion is missing. The repertoire holds 85,000 to 120,000 clones, with 82% as singletons. The sequenced sample consisted of PBMCs. The receptors shown here come from a man between 45 and 60 years old in good health and CMV-seronegative.

The J gene is TRBJ2-2, the V gene TRBV4-1; 7 positions agree with TRBD1. V dropped 0 bases and J dropped 3; count of bases not matched to a gene: 4. There are 16 residues in the CDR3. Germline loops: CDR1 MGHRA, CDR2 YSYEKL. This CDR3 reads CASSQEDREYTGELFF. CDR3 coding DNA: TGCGCCAGCAGCCAAGAAGACAGGGAATACACCGGGGAGCTGTTTTTT.

V gene TRBV6-1 combines with J gene TRBJ1-1, with TRBD1 matching 9 bases. Per germline, CDR1 MNHNS and CDR2 SASEGT. V lost 3 bases and J lost 0; bases outside the gene matches: 5. CDR3 length equals 16 residues. The CDR3 here is CASSDPGQGVNTEAFF. The CDR3 DNA follows: TGTGCCAGCAGTGACCCGGGACAGGGTGTGAACACTGAAGCTTTCTTT.

This chain connects TRBV5-6 to TRBJ2-5; 8 bases agree with TRBD2. The CDR3 contains 14 residues. After removal of 1 base from V and 4 bases from J, the junction contained 3 bases not matched to a gene. Germline V gene sequence: CDR1 SGHDT, CDR2 YYEEEE. In DNA form, the CDR3 reads TGTGCCAGCAGCTTGCCGGGGGGGCCAGAGACCCAGTACTTC. Residues: CASSLPGGPETQYF.

The chain carries TRBV5-1 and TRBJ1-2; D is undetermined. Germline assignment: CDR1 SGHRS and CDR2 YFSETQ. The CDR3 contains 10 residues. Trimming took off 5 bases at V and 7 bases at J, with 6 bases between the two ends. The CDR3 region has the DNA TGCGCCAGCAGGGCCCCTGGCTACACCTTC. Translated, it gives CASRAPGYTF.

The chain carries TRBV5-1 and TRBJ2-5; 8 nucleotides agree with TRBD1. The CDR3 is 16 amino acids. Germline loops: CDR1 SGHRS, CDR2 YFSETQ. V lost 2 bases, J lost 5 bases, and 11 bases stayed unmatched. Here the CDR3 reads CASSLNPQGAWETQYF. CDR3 in DNA: TGCGCCAGCAGCTTAAACCCGCAGGGGGCTTGGGAGACCCAGTACTTC.

The V gene is TRBV2, the J gene TRBJ2-5; maybe TRBD2 (5 bases). The V and J ends lost 1 base and 5 bases respectively, with 11 bases between them. CDR1 SNHLY and CDR2 FYNNEI come from the germline V gene. The CDR3 length is 14 residues. The CDR3 DNA is TGTGCCAGCAGTGAAGATACTAGTCGCGAGACCCAGTACTTC. Amino acid sequence: CASSEDTSRETQYF.

The V and J genes are TRBV18 and TRBJ1-1; D remains ambiguous. CDR3 size: 14 residues. Deletions cut 2 bases from V and 1 base from J, with 8 bases between. The germline CDR1 and CDR2 sequences are KGHSH and LQKENI. CDR3 in DNA: TGTGCCAGCTCACCAGACATGTCGAACACTGAAGCTTTCTTT. Its translation is CASSPDMSNTEAFF.

The chain couples TRBV7-9 to TRBJ2-2, with a tentative D call TRBD1 (5 bases). The CDR3 covers 14 residues. Deletions cut 5 bases from V and 6 bases from J, with 13 bases between. CDR1 SEHNR and CDR2 FQNEAQ come from the germline V gene (reference sequence). In DNA, the CDR3 is TGTGCCAGCAGCCAATCGGCAGGGTCCGGGGAGCTGTTTTTT. This sequence encodes CASSQSAGSGELFF.

CDR3 residues: CASSYSTGGSGRPQHF. CDR3 nucleotide sequence: TGTGCCAGCAGTTACTCAACAGGGGGGTCTGGGAGGCCCCAGCATTTT. The chain is built from TRBV6-6 and TRBJ1-5, with TRBD1 matching over 8 bases. Germline V gene sequence: CDR1 MNHNY, CDR2 SVGAGI (reference sequence). V lost 0 bases to trimming and J lost 9 bases; unmatched junction nucleotides: 10. The CDR3 loop spans 16 amino acids.

The V and J genes are TRBV2 and TRBJ1-2; 7 positions agree with TRBD1. J lost 4 bases, V lost 6 bases, and 8 bases had no gene match. Germline-derived CDR1 and CDR2 are SNHLY and FYNNEI. The CDR3 has 14 amino acids. For the CDR3, the DNA is TGTGCCAGCAGGGATGAGACAGGGCCCTATGGCTACACCTTC. It codes for CASRDETGPYGYTF.

This rearrangement joins TRBV2 to TRBJ2-5, with 10 nucleotides matching TRBD1. The CDR3 spans 15 residues. Germline trimming cut 5 bases from V and 3 bases from J; bases unmatched to any gene: 6. The V gene's germline CDR1 is SNHLY and CDR2 FYNNEI. CDR3: CASSTGTGEEETQYF. The DNA of the CDR3 is TGTGCCAGCAGTACCGGGACAGGGGAAGAAGAGACCCAGTACTTC. The full variable domain, with the rest looked up from reference TRBV2 and TRBJ2-5, is EPEVTQTPSHQVTQMGQEVILRCVPISNHLYFYWYRQILGQKVEFLVSFYNNEISEKSEIFDDQFSVERPDGSNFTLKIRSTKLEDSAMYFCASSTGTGEEETQYFGPGTRLLVL.

V is TRBV19 and J is TRBJ1-1; 9 bases are shared with TRBD1. CDR3 length equals 16 residues. CDR1 is LNHDA, CDR2 SQIVND, per germline (reference sequence). V shed 5 bases and J 7 bases; nucleotides not matched to a gene: 14. The CDR3 spells CASSDHKGTGWIEAFF. The CDR3 DNA reads as TGTGCCAGTAGTGACCATAAAGGGACAGGGTGGATTGAAGCTTTCTTT. The whole variable domain, remainder taken from reference TRBV19 and TRBJ1-1, is DGGITQSPKYLFRKEGQNVTLSCEQNLNHDAMYWYRQDPGQGLRLIYYSQIVNDFQKGDIAEGYSVSREKKESFPLTVTSAQKNPTAFYLCASSDHKGTGWIEAFFGQGTRLTVV.

This chain uses TRBV4-2 with TRBJ2-7; possibly TRBD2 for D (5 bases). V was trimmed by 1 base and J by 0 bases, leaving 10 bases between them. This CDR3 contains 15 residues. CDR1 is LGHNA and CDR2 is YNFKEQ in the germline V gene. The CDR3 nucleotides read TGTGCCAGCAGCCAAGGTTCGGGGTACTCCTACGAGCAGTACTTC. It translates to CASSQGSGYSYEQYF.

This chain links TRBV5-1 with TRBJ1-4; D is possibly TRBD1 (6 bases). The CDR3 has 16 residues. V lost 0 bases, J lost 3 bases, and 12 bases lay in between. Germline V gene lookup returns CDR1 SGHRS and CDR2 YFSETQ. CDR3 coding DNA: TGCGCCAGCAGCTTGGGGCCGACAGGTGCTAATGAAAAACTGTTTTTT. It yields the protein CASSLGPTGANEKLFF. Using reference TRBV5-1 and TRBJ1-4 for the parts outside the CDR3, the full variable domain is KAGVTQTPRYLIKTRGQQVTLSCSPISGHRSVSWYQQTPGQGLQFLFEYFSETQRNKGNFPGRFSGRQFSNSRSEMNVSTLELGDSALYLCASSLGPTGANEKLFFGSGTQLSVL.

The V call is TRBV14, the J call TRBJ1-2; 9 nucleotides match TRBD1. There are 15 residues in the CDR3. Germline V gene data show CDR1 as SGHDN and CDR2 as FVKESK. V shed 5 bases, J shed 3 bases, and the junction held 7 bases outside the gene matches. The CDR3 DNA follows: TGTGCCAGCAGCTTCTCGACAGGGGGAGACTATGGCTACACCTTC. Protein product: CASSFSTGGDYGYTF.

CDR3 in DNA: TGTGCCAGCAGTTTGGACAGGGTGAACACTGAAGCTTTCTTT. This translates into CASSLDRVNTEAFF. The genes are TRBV27 and TRBJ1-1, with TRBD1 identical over 8 bases. V lost 3 bases and J lost 0; bases outside the gene matches: 0. The CDR3 runs to 14 residues. Germline V gene sequence: CDR1 MNHEY, CDR2 SMNVEV (reference sequence).

On this clone: Other DNA sequences in the sample encode the same CDR3. V is TRBV5-1 and J is TRBJ2-5; D may be TRBD2 (7 bases). CDR3 length equals 13 residues. Germline loops: CDR1 SGHRS, CDR2 YFSETQ. The germline V and J ends were trimmed by 4 bases and 4 bases, with 11 bases remaining between them. The CDR3 region has the DNA TGCGCCAGCAGCCTAGGGGGGGGAGAGACCCAGTACTTC. This translates into CASSLGGGETQYF.

The chain is built from TRBV11-1 and TRBJ2-5; D is perhaps TRBD1 (5 bases). Trimming took 10 bases from V and 1 from J, leaving 13 bases between them. CDR1 is SGHAT and CDR2 is FQDESV in the germline V gene (reference sequence). This CDR3 comprises 13 residues. CDR3 loop: CATVDRAQETQYF. The CDR3 DNA sequence: TGTGCCACCGTCGACAGAGCCCAAGAGACCCAGTACTTC.

The chain carries TRBV10-3 and TRBJ2-5; a possible D gene is TRBD2 (6 bases). Germline V gene lookup returns CDR1 ENHRY and CDR2 SYGVKD. V dropped 6 bases and J dropped 1 base, with 6 bases sitting between them. The CDR3 consists of 12 residues. DNA of the CDR3: TGTGCCATCAGGGGACTCCAAGAGACCCAGTACTTC. Translation: CAIRGLQETQYF.

CDR3 region: CASSSGALGAEQFF. For the CDR3, the DNA is TGTGCCAGCAGCTCCGGGGCCTTGGGGGCTGAGCAGTTCTTC. The chain employs TRBV6-5 and TRBJ2-1; D may be TRBD1 (6 bases). Trimming stripped 6 bases from V and 9 bases from J, with 18 bases between. Germline assignment: CDR1 MNHEY and CDR2 SVGAGI. The CDR3 is 14 amino acids.

This chain's CDR3 is CASSVGQGANEKLFF. The DNA of the CDR3 is TGTGCCAGCAGCGTCGGACAGGGGGCGAATGAAAAACTGTTTTTT. This chain connects TRBV9 to TRBJ1-4; 11 bases align to TRBD1. The CDR3 consists of 15 residues. The V gene end was trimmed by 2 bases and the J gene end by 5 bases; junction bases not matched to a gene: 2. The germline CDR1 and CDR2 sequences are SGDLS and YYNGEE.

This rearrangement joins TRBV29-1 to TRBJ1-1; D call uncertain. Between the trimmed V and J ends, which lost 2 bases and 4 bases, there was a span of 5 bases. Germline values: CDR1 SQVTM, CDR2 ANQGSEA. This CDR3 contains 11 residues. This CDR3 reads CSVEPGTEAFF. The CDR3, as DNA: TGCAGCGTTGAACCCGGCACTGAAGCTTTCTTT.

The chain couples TRBV5-6 to TRBJ1-1; D unclear. CDR3 length equals 13 residues. V lost 0 bases to trimming and J lost 11 bases, with 14 bases between them. Germline loops: CDR1 SGHDT, CDR2 YYEEEE. The CDR3 loop is CASSLGVPLGAFF. The CDR3, as DNA: TGTGCCAGCAGCTTGGGCGTACCACTCGGGGCTTTCTTT.

The genes are TRBV19 and TRBJ1-2; 8 bases are shared with TRBD1. CDR3 length: 12 amino acids. CDR1 and CDR2 (germline): LNHDA, SQIVND (reference sequence). The junction had 12 bases not matched to a gene; V was cut back by 10 bases and J by 11 bases. The CDR3 spells CAIQSEDRAYTF. CDR3 in DNA: TGTGCCATCCAGTCCGAGGACAGGGCTTACACCTTC.

The chain has TRBV10-3 and TRBJ2-5; 14 positions match TRBD2. CDR1 and CDR2 from the germline V gene are ENHRY and SYGVKD. The J segment lost 0 bases and the V segment lost 4 bases, leaving 4 bases of the junction unmatched. The CDR3 extends over 17 amino acids. CDR3 residues: CAISATSGGGYQETQYF. CDR3 sequence (DNA): TGTGCCATCAGTGCGACTAGCGGGGGGGGGTACCAAGAGACCCAGTACTTC.

This clone showed up just a few times. This chain links TRBV4-1 with TRBJ2-3, with 7 bases lining up with TRBD1. The CDR3 consists of 15 residues. V was pared by 3 bases and J by 2 bases, with 5 bases of the junction left unmatched. Germline CDR1 reads MGHRA; CDR2 reads YSYEKL. CDR3 in amino acids: CASSHHRGPTDTQYF. The CDR3 nucleotides read TGCGCCAGCAGCCACCACAGGGGACCCACAGATACGCAGTATTTT.

The J gene is TRBJ2-5, the V gene TRBV4-1, with 14 bases matching TRBD2. This CDR3 has 15 amino acids. Unmatched junction bases numbered 11, after V lost 4 bases and J lost 13 bases. Germline V gene lookup returns CDR1 MGHRA and CDR2 YSYEKL. Written as DNA, the CDR3 is TGCGCCAGCAGCCCCGGGACTAGCGGGGGAATATCCCTGTACTTC. The encoded protein is CASSPGTSGGISLYF.

This chain uses TRBV18 with TRBJ1-1; D not resolved. This CDR3 is built from 15 residues. Looked up from germline, CDR1 is KGHSH and CDR2 is LQKENI. V lost 4 bases, J lost 4 bases, and 16 bases lay in between. CDR3: CASSRLGDPITEAFF. Written as DNA, the CDR3 is TGTGCCAGCTCACGTCTCGGGGATCCTATCACTGAAGCTTTCTTT.

This chain joins TRBV11-2 and TRBJ2-5; TRBD1 is a possible D gene (6 bases). The CDR3 totals 13 residues. The V end was cut by 5 bases, the J end by 5 bases, with 12 bases between. Germline values: CDR1 SGHAT, CDR2 FQNNGV. In nucleotides, the CDR3 is TGTGCCAGCAGCCCCCAGGGGTCGGAGACCCAGTACTTC. This sequence encodes CASSPQGSETQYF.

On this clone itself: At one end, the junction sequence differs from germline, possibly due to a read error. The chain carries TRBV7-9 and TRBJ1-1; 8 positions match TRBD1. Germline assignment: CDR1 SEHNR and CDR2 FQNEAQ (reference sequence). CDR3 length: 17 amino acids. The CDR3 protein is CASGLGIYGQGDTEAFF. As DNA, the CDR3 is TGTGCCAGCGGCTTAGGTATTTACGGACAGGGTGACACTGAAGCTTTCTTT.